The 11 T cell receptor beta chains below come from one sample, sequenced in a study of sequential checkpoint blockade in melanoma. The repertoire was sequenced with immunoSEQ multiplex PCR; TCRdb's copy has only in-frame clones and lacks some. The sample carries a few thousand clones, under 30% recorded once. Treatment denoted: randomized to nivolumab then ipilimumab (arm A) or the reverse (arm B). The specimen was tumor tissue (inferred from file names), collected from a patient given nivolumab and ipilimumab in sequence. Every receptor here comes from a human donor with melanoma.

The chain joins TRBV9 to TRBJ2-3; D is possibly TRBD2 (6 bases). V lost 3 bases, J lost 3 bases, and 17 bases lay in between. Germline lookup yields CDR1 SGDLS and CDR2 YYNGEE. The CDR3 consists of 16 residues. The chain's CDR3 is CASSESGNRGTDTQYF. The CDR3, as DNA: TGTGCCAGCAGCGAGTCGGGGAATCGGGGGACAGATACGCAGTATTTT. The whole variable domain, filled in from reference TRBV9 and TRBJ2-3, reads DSGVTQTPKHLITATGQRVTLRCSPRSGDLSVYWYQQSLDQGLQFLIQYYNGEERAKGNILERFSAQQFPDLHSELNLSSLELGDSALYFCASSESGNRGTDTQYFGPGTRLTVL.

CDR3 residues: CASSPRGLGRDSTDTQYF. CDR3 in DNA: TGTGCCAGCTCACCCAGGGGACTGGGGCGTGATAGCACAGATACGCAGTATTTT. The V and J genes are TRBV18 and TRBJ2-3; either TRBD1 or TRBD2 may fit D (6 bases each). This CDR3 region has 18 residues. Germline CDR1 is KGHSH and CDR2 is LQKENI. V was clipped by 3 bases and J by 0 bases, with 19 bases between them.

This chain connects TRBV28 to TRBJ1-1; tentatively, D is TRBD1 (5 bases). V lost 5 bases to trimming and J lost 5 bases, with 18 bases between them. The CDR3 is 15 amino acids. CDR1 is MDHEN, CDR2 SYDVKM, per germline. This chain's CDR3 is CASSKHGTAGTEAFF. The CDR3 nucleotides read TGTGCCAGCAGTAAACATGGGACGGCGGGGACTGAAGCTTTCTTT.

A few counts support this clone. V gene TRBV11-3 combines with J gene TRBJ2-5; 11 bases agree with TRBD1. In germline, CDR1 is SGHNT, CDR2 YENEEA. This CDR3 spans 16 amino acids. V shed 1 base and J 3 bases; nucleotides not matched to a gene: 4. The CDR3 loop is CASSLVGQGGEETQYF. The CDR3 bases are TGTGCCAGCAGCTTAGTGGGACAGGGGGGGGAAGAGACCCAGTACTTC.

This clone was counted between two and nine times. The chain couples TRBV30 to TRBJ2-5; the D gene is possibly TRBD1 (6 bases). V was pared by 0 bases and J by 4 bases, with 12 bases between. This CDR3 has 14 amino acids. Looked up from germline, CDR1 is GTSNPN and CDR2 is SVGIG (reference sequence). CDR3 DNA: TGTGCCTGGAGTGTGGGACACAGGGTAGAGACCCAGTACTTC. Its protein product is CAWSVGHRVETQYF.

The chain has TRBV29-1 and TRBJ2-2, with D hard to call. This CDR3 comprises 12 residues. Germline V gene lookup returns CDR1 SQVTM and CDR2 ANQGSEA. Trimming removed 4 bases from V and 4 bases from J, with 7 bases in between. CDR3 protein: CSVARGTGELFF. The CDR3 nucleotides are TGCAGCGTTGCGCGTGGCACCGGGGAGCTGTTTTTT.

CDR3 loop: CASSLWGPKGDTQYF. The CDR3 DNA is TGTGCCAGCAGTTTATGGGGACCAAAGGGAGATACGCAGTATTTT. The chain combines TRBV28 with TRBJ2-3; D is tentatively TRBD1 or TRBD2 (5 bases each). Germline values: CDR1 MDHEN, CDR2 SYDVKM. Trimming pared 0 bases from V and 5 bases from J, leaving 12 bases between. The CDR3 contains 15 residues.

A few counts support this clone. This chain uses TRBV19 with TRBJ1-2; 7 bases are shared with TRBD1. In germline, CDR1 is LNHDA, CDR2 SQIVND (reference sequence). Germline trimming cut 2 bases from V and 0 bases from J; bases unmatched to any gene: 6. The CDR3 length is 16 residues. CDR3 amino acids: CASSIRTGTANYGYTF. The DNA of the CDR3 is TGTGCCAGTAGTATAAGAACGGGGACAGCTAACTATGGCTACACCTTC.

The table lists this clone with a few counts. The V call is TRBV7-6, the J call TRBJ2-2, with D possibly being TRBD1 or TRBD2 (7 bases each). This CDR3 contains 15 residues. Germline lookup yields CDR1 SGHVS and CDR2 FNYEAQ. Trimming removed 0 bases from V and 5 bases from J, with 10 bases in between. CDR3: CASSLARGGTGELFF. CDR3 nucleotide sequence: TGTGCCAGCAGCTTAGCCAGGGGGGGAACCGGGGAGCTGTTTTTT.

This rearrangement joins TRBV6-8 to TRBJ2-3; TRBD1 aligns across 8 bases. Germline-derived CDR1 and CDR2 are MNHGY and SAAAGT. This CDR3 has 14 amino acids. V trimming: 5 bases; J trimming: 5 bases; junction bases outside the gene matches: 6. CDR3 nucleotide sequence: TGTGCCAGCAGTGAGGCAGGGGGCCGAGATACGCAGTATTTT. Translation gives CASSEAGGRDTQYF.

This clone has a single count. This chain uses TRBV18 with TRBJ2-7, with TRBD1 identical over 10 bases. Trimming at V came to 6 bases and at J to 5 bases, leaving 4 bases not matched to a gene. The CDR3 is 13 amino acids. Germline lookup yields CDR1 KGHSH and CDR2 LQKENI. DNA for the CDR3: TGTGCCAGCTCCTTAGGACAGGGGGACGAGCAGTACTTC. Its translation is CASSLGQGDEQYF.